This T cell receptor beta chain emerged from a study of T cells in Graves' hyperthyroidism and ophthalmopathy. Study background: The blood sample was taken at first diagnosis, before treatment began.

This clonotype was observed at least ten times. TCR beta CDR3 region amplification was performed from RNA transcripts. A first-round RT-PCR of the TCR CDR3 used the HTBI primer set. TCRdb analysed the multiplex PCR reads with MiXCR anew, one entry per CDR3 protein. The data show roughly 380,000 distinct CDR3 sequences, approximately 13% seen once. The length of the CDR3 is 13 residues. J was trimmed by 6 bases and V by 6 bases; bases with no gene match: 6. Based on clinical symptoms, serum thyroxine and TRAb, thyroid ultrasound and orbital computed tomography, diagnoses were reached. The source is a woman in her sixties or seventies with Graves' hyperthyroidism. Sequences were obtained from blood. The chain uses TRBV12-3 or TRBV12-4 and TRBJ1-2; the match to TRBD1 covers 8 bases. The CDR3 loop reads CASRLSGGDGYTF. In DNA form, the CDR3 reads TGTGCCAGCAGACTGTCAGGGGGCGATGGCTACACCTTC.